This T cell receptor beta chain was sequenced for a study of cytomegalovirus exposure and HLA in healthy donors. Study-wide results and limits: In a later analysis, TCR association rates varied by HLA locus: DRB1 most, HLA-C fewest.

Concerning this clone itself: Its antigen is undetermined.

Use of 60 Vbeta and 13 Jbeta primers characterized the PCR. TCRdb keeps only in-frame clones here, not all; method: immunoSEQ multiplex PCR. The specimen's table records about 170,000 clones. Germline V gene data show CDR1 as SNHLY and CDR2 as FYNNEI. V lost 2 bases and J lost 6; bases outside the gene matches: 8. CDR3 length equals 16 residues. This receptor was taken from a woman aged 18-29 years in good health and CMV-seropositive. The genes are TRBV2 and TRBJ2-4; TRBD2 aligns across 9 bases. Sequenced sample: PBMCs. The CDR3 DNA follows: TGTGCCAGCAGTGAAAATCGGCGGGGGGGCCGAAACATTCAGTACTTC. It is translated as CASSENRRGGRNIQYF.